This TCR beta chain emerged from a study of cytotoxic CD8 clonotypes in ibrutinib-treated CLL. This clone was picked up one time. Some clones are missing from TCRdb's copy, which holds only in-frame ones; the method was immunoSEQ multiplex PCR. The profile shows about 85,000 clones, 75% to 85% of them singletons. This specimen was PBMCs, taken after 12 months of ibrutinib treatment. The TCR originated in a human donor with chronic lymphocytic leukemia.

The CDR3 loop is CASSLGWQTPSYNEQFF. The CDR3 region has the DNA TGTGCCAGCAGCTTAGGGTGGCAGACCCCCTCCTACAATGAGCAGTTCTTC. This chain joins TRBV7-9 and TRBJ2-1, with D hard to call. This CDR3 region has 17 residues. V gave up 1 base and J gave up 0 bases, with 13 bases separating them. The V gene's germline CDR1 is SEHNR and CDR2 FQNEAQ (reference sequence).